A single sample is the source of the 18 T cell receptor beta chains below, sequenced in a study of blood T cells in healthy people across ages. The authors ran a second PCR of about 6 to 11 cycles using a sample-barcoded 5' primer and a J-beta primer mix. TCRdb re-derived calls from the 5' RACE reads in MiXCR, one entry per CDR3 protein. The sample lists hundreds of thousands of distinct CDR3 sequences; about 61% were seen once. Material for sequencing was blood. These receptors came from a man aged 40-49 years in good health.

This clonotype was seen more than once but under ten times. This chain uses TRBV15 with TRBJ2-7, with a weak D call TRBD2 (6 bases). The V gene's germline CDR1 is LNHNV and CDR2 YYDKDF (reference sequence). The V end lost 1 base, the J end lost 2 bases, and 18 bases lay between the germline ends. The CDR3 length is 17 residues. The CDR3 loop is CATSRAPRTGVTYEQYF. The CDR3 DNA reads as TGTGCCACCAGCAGAGCCCCTAGAACGGGAGTTACCTACGAGCAGTACTTC.

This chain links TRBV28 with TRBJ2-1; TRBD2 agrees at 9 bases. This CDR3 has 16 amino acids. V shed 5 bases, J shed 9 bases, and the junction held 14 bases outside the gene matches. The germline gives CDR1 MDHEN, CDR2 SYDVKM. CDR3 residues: CASSIVPGLASAEQFF. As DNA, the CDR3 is TGTGCCAGCAGTATAGTGCCGGGACTAGCCTCAGCTGAGCAGTTCTTC. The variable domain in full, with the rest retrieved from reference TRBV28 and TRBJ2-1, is DVKVTQSSRYLVKRTGEKVFLECVQDMDHENMFWYRQDPGLGLRLIYFSYDVKMKEKGDIPEGYSVSREKKERFSLILESASTNQTSMYLCASSIVPGLASAEQFFGPGTRLTVL.

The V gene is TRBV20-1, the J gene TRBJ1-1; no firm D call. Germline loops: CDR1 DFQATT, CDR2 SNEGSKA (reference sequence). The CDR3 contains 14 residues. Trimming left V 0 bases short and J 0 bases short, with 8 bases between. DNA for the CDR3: TGCAGTGCTAGAGACCCGACACTGAACACTGAAGCTTTCTTT. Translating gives CSARDPTLNTEAFF.

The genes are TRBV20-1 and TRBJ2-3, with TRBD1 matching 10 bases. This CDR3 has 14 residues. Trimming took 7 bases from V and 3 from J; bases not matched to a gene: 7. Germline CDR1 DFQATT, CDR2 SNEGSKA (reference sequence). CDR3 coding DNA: TGCAGTGTTGAGACAGGGGGCGCGACAGATACGCAGTATTTT. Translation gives CSVETGGATDTQYF.

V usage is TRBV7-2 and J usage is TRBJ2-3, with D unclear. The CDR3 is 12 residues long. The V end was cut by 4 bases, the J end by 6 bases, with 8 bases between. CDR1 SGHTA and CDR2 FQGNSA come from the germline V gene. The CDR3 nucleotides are TGTGCCAGCAGCTGGCTGGTGGATACGCAGTATTTT. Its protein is CASSWLVDTQYF.

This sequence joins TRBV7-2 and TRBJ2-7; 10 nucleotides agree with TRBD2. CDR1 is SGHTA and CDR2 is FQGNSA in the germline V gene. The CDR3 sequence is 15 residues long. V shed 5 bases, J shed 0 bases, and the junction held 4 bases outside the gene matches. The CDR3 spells CASSPSGGFSYEQYF. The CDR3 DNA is TGTGCCAGCAGCCCTAGCGGGGGATTCTCCTACGAGCAGTACTTC.

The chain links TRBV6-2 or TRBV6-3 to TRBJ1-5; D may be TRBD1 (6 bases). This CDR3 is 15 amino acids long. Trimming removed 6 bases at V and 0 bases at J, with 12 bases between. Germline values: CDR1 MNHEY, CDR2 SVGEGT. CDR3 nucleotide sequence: TGTGCCAGCAGCCGGACAGCTAATAGCAATCAGCCCCAGCATTTT. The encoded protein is CASSRTANSNQPQHF.

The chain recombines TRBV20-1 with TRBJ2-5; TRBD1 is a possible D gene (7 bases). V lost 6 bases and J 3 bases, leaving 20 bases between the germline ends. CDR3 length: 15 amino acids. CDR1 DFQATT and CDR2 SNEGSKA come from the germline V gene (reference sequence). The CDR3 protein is CSARGGGTDKETQYF. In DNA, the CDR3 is TGCAGTGCGCGAGGGGGCGGGACGGATAAAGAGACCCAGTACTTC.

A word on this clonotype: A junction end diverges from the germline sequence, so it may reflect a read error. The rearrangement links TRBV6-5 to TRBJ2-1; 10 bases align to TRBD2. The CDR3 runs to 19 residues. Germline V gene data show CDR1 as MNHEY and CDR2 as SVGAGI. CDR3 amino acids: CASSYPSGRHRGGYNEQFF. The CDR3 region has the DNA TGCGCCAGCAGTTACCCTAGCGGGAGACATCGAGGGGGGTACAATGAGCAGTTCTTC.

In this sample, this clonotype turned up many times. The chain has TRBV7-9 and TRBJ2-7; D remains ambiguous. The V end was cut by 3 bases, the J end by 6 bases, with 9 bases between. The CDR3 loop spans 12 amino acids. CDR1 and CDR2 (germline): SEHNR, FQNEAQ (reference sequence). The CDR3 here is CASSLPESEQYF. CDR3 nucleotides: TGTGCCAGCAGCTTGCCGGAGTCCGAGCAGTACTTC.

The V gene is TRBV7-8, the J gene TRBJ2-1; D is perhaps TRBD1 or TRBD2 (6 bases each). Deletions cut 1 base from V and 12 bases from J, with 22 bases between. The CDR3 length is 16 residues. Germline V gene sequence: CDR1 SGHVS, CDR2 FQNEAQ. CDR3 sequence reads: CASSLGRRGAGRWQFF. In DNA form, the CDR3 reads TGTGCCAGCAGCTTAGGGCGTAGGGGGGCCGGTCGGTGGCAGTTCTTC.

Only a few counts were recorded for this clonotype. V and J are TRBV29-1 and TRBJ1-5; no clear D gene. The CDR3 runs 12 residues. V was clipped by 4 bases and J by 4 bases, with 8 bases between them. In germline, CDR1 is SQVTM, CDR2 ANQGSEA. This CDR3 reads CSVADLNQPQHF. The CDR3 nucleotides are TGCAGCGTTGCGGACCTAAATCAGCCCCAGCATTTT.

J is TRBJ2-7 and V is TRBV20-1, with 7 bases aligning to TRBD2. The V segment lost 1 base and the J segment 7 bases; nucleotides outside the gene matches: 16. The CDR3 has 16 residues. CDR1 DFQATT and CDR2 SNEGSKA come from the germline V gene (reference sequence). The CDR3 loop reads CSARVCSGGFWGEQYF. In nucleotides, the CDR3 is TGCAGTGCTAGAGTGTGTTCGGGGGGATTTTGGGGTGAGCAGTACTTC.

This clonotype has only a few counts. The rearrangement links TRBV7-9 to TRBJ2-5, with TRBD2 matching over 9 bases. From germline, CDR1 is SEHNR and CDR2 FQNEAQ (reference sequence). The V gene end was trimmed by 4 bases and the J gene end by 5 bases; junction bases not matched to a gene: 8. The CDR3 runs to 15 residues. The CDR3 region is CASSSTSGGGETQYF. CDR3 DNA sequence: TGTGCCAGCAGCTCGACTAGCGGAGGAGGGGAGACCCAGTACTTC. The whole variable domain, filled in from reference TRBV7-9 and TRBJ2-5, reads DTGVSQNPRHKITKRGQNVTFRCDPISEHNRLYWYRQTLGQGPEFLTYFQNEAQLEKSRLLSDRFSAERPKGSFSTLEIQRTEQGDSAMYLCASSSTSGGGETQYFGPGTRLLVL.

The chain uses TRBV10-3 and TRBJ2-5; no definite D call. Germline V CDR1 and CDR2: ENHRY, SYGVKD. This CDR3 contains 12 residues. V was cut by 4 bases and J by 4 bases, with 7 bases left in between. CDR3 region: CAISVRRETQYF. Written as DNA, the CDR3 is TGTGCCATCAGTGTAAGACGAGAGACCCAGTACTTC.

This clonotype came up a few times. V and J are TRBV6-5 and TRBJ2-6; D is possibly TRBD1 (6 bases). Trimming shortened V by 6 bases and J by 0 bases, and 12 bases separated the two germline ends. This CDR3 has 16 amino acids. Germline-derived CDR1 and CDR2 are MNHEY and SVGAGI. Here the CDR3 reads CASRRQGLSGANVLTF. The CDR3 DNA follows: TGTGCCAGCAGACGCCAGGGGCTCTCTGGGGCCAACGTCCTGACTTTC.

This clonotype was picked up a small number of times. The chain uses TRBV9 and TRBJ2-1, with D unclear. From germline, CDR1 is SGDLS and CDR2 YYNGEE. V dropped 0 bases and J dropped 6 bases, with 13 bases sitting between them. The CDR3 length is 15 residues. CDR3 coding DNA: TGTGCCAGCAGCGTAGTATCGGGTTTTGGCAATGAGCAGTTCTTC. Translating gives CASSVVSGFGNEQFF. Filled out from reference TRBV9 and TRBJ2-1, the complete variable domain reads DSGVTQTPKHLITATGQRVTLRCSPRSGDLSVYWYQQSLDQGLQFLIQYYNGEERAKGNILERFSAQQFPDLHSELNLSSLELGDSALYFCASSVVSGFGNEQFFGPGTRLTVL.

The CDR3, as DNA: TGTGCCAGCAACCGGGACATGGGCCACGAGCAGTACTTC. The encoded protein is CASNRDMGHEQYF. The chain links TRBV7-2 to TRBJ2-5; the D gene is possibly TRBD1 (6 bases). The DNA end is more similar to TRBJ2-7, so the J call may be wrong. The length of the CDR3 is 13 residues. Germline assignment: CDR1 SGHTA and CDR2 FQGNSA.